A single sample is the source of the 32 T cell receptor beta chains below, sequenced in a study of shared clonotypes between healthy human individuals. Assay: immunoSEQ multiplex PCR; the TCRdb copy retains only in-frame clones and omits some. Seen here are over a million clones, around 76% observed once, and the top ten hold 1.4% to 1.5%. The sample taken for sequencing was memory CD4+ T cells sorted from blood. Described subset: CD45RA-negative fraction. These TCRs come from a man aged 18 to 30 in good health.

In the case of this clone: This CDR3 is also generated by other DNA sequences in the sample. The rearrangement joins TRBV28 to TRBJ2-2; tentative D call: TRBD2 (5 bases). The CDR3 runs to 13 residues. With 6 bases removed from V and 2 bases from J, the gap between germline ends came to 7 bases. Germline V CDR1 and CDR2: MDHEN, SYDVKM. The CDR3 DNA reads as TGTGCCAGCAGAGAGGGAAACACCGGGGAGCTGTTTTTT. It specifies CASREGNTGELFF.

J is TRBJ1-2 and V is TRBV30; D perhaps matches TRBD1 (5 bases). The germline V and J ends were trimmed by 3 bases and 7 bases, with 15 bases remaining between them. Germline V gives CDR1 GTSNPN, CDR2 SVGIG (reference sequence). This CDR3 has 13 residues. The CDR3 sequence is CAWSGWGDRGYTF. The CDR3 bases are TGTGCCTGGAGCGGTTGGGGGGACCGTGGCTACACCTTC.

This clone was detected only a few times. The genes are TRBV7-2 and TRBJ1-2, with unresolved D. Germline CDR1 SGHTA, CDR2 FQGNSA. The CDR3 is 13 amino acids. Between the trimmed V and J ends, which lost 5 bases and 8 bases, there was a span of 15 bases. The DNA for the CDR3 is TGTGCCAGCAGCACCTACAAGGGTATAGGCTACACCTTC. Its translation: CASSTYKGIGYTF.

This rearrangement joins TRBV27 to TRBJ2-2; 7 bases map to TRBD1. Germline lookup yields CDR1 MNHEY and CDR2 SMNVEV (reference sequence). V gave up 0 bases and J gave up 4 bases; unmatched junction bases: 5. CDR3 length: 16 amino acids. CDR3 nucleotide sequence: TGTGCCAGCAGTTTATCCGCGACAGGGTTCACCGGGGAGCTGTTTTTT. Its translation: CASSLSATGFTGELFF.

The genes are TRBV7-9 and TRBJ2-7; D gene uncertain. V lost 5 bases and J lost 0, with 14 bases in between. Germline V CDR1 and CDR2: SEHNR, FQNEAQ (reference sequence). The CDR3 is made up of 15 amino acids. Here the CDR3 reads CASSPVSLPSYEQYF. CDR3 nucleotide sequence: TGTGCCAGCAGCCCAGTTTCCCTGCCCTCCTACGAGCAGTACTTC.

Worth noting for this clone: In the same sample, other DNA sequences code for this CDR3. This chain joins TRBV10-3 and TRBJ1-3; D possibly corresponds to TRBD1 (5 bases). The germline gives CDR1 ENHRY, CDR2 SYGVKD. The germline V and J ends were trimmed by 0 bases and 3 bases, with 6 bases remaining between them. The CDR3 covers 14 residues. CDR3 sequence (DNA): TGTGCCATCAGTGAGTCCACAGGTGGAAACACCATATATTTT. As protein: CAISESTGGNTIYF.

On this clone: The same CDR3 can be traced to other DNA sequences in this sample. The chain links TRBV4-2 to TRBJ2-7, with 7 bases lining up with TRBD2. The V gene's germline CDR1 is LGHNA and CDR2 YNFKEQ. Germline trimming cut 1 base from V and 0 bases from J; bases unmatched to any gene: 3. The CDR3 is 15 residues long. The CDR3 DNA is TGTGCCAGCAGCCAAGCTAGCGGTAGCTCCTACGAGCAGTACTTC. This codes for CASSQASGSSYEQYF.

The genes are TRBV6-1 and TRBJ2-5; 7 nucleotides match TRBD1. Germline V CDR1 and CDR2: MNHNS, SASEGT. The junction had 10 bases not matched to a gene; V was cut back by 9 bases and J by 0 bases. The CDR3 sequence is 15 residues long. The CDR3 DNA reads TGTGCCAGTACCAGACAGGGAGCACACCAAGAGACCCAGTACTTC. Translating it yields CASTRQGAHQETQYF.

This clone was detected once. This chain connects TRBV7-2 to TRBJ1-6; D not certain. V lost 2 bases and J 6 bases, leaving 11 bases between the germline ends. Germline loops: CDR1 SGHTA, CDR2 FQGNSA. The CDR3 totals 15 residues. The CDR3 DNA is TGTGCCAGCAGCTTAAAGGCATCTGCTAATTCACCCCTCCACTTT. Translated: CASSLKASANSPLHF.

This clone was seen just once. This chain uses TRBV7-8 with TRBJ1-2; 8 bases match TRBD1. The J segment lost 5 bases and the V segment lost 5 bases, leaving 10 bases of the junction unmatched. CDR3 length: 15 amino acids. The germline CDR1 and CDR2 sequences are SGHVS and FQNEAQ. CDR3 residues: CASSPTTGDRYGYTF. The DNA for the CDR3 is TGTGCCAGCAGCCCGACGACAGGGGATAGGTATGGCTACACCTTC.

The CDR3, as DNA: TGCGCCAGCAGCCAGAAAGCCGGGATCAACGCCCTCGGAAGTGAAAAACTGTTTTTT. Amino acid sequence: CASSQKAGINALGSEKLFF. The chain is built from TRBV4-1 and TRBJ1-4; D gene ambiguous. With 3 bases removed from V and 7 bases from J, the gap between germline ends came to 27 bases. The CDR3 is made up of 19 amino acids. Germline CDR1 and CDR2: MGHRA and YSYEKL.

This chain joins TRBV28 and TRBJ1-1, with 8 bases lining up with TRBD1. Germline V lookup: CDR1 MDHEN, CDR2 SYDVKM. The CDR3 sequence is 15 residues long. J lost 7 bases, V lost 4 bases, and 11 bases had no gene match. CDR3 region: CASSSPRGPRSEAFF. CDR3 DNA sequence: TGTGCCAGCAGTTCGCCCAGGGGGCCTCGCAGTGAAGCTTTCTTT.

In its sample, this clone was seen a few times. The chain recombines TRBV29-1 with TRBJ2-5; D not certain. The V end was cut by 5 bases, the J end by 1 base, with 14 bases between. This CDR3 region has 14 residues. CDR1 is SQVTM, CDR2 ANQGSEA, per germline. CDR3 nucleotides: TGCAGCGTTTCTGCCGGACCGAGCCAAGAGACCCAGTACTTC. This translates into CSVSAGPSQETQYF. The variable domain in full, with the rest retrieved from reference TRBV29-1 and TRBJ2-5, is SAVISQKPSRDICQRGTSLTIQCQVDSQVTMMFWYRQQPGQSLTLIATANQGSEATYESGFVIDKFPISRPNLTFSTLTVSNMSPEDSSIYLCSVSAGPSQETQYFGPGTRLLVL.

Here the CDR3 DNA reads TGTGCCAGCTGGGACAGGGTAGCAGGCTACACCTTC. Residues: CASWDRVAGYTF. This chain uses TRBV6-1 with TRBJ1-2, with TRBD1 matching 9 bases. This CDR3 is built from 12 residues. Germline V gene lookup returns CDR1 MNHNS and CDR2 SASEGT. V lost 8 bases, J lost 8 bases, and 6 bases stayed unmatched.

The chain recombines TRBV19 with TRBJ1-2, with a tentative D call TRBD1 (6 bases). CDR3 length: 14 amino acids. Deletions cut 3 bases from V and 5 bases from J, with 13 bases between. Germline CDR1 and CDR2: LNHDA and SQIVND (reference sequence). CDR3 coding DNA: TGTGCCAGTAGTATTATGGACAGTCCTTATGGCTACACCTTC. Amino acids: CASSIMDSPYGYTF.

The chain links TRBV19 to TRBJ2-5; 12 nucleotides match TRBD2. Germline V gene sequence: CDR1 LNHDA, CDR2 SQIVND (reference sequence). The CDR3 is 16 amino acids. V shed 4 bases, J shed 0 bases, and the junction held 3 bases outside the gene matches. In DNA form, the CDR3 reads TGTGCCAGTAGTACCTGGACTAGCGGGAACCAAGAGACCCAGTACTTC. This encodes CASSTWTSGNQETQYF.

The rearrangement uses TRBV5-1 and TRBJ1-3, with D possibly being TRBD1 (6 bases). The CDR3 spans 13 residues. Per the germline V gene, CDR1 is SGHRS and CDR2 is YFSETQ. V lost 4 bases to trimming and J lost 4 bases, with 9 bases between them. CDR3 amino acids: CASSGGIGNTIYF. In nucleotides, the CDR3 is TGCGCCAGCAGCGGGGGCATAGGAAACACCATATATTTT.

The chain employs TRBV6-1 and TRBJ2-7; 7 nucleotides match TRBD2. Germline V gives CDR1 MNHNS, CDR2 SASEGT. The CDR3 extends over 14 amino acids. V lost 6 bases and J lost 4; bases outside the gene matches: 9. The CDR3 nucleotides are TGTGCCAGCAGGCTGGTGGGGAGGGGATACGAGCAGTACTTC. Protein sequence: CASRLVGRGYEQYF.

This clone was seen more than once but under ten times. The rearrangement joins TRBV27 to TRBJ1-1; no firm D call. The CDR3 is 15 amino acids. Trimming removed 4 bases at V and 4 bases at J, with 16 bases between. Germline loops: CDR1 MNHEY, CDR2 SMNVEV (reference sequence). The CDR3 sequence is CASSSRLTGFTEAFF. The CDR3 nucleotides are TGTGCCAGCAGTTCAAGACTGACTGGGTTCACTGAAGCTTTCTTT.

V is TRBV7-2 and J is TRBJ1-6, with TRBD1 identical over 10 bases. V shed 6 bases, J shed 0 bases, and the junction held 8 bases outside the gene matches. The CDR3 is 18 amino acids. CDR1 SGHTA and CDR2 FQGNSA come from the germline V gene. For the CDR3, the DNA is TGTGCCAGCAGTTTCCGGGACAGGGGCAGCTCCTATAATTCACCCCTCCACTTT. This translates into CASSFRDRGSSYNSPLHF. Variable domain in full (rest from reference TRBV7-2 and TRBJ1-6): GAGVSQSPSNKVTEKGKDVELRCDPISGHTALYWYRQSLGQGLEFLIYFQGNSAPDKSGLPSDRFSAERTGGSVSTLTIQRTQQEDSAVYLCASSFRDRGSSYNSPLHFGNGTRLTVT.

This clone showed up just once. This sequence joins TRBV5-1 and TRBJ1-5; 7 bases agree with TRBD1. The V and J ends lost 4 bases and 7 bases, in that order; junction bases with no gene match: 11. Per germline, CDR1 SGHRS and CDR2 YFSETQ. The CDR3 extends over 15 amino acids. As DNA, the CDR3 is TGCGCCAGCAGCCCCGGGACAGTCTTCGGCCAGCCCCAGCATTTT. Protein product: CASSPGTVFGQPQHF. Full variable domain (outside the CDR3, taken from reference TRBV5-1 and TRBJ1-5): KAGVTQTPRYLIKTRGQQVTLSCSPISGHRSVSWYQQTPGQGLQFLFEYFSETQRNKGNFPGRFSGRQFSNSRSEMNVSTLELGDSALYLCASSPGTVFGQPQHFGDGTRLSIL.

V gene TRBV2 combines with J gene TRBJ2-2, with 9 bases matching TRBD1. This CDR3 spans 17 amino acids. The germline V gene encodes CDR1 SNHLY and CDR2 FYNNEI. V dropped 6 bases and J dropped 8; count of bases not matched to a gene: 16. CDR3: CASSRGLGTGFAGELFF. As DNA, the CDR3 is TGTGCCAGCAGCCGGGGGTTGGGGACAGGGTTTGCTGGGGAGCTGTTTTTT.

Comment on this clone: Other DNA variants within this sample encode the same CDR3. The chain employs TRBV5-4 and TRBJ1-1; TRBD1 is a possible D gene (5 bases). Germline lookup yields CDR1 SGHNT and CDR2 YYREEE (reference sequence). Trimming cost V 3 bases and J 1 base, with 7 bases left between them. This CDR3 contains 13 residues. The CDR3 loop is CASSYDRNTEAFF. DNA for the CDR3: TGTGCCAGCAGCTACGACAGGAACACTGAAGCTTTCTTT.

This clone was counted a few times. This CDR3 reads CASSYKGWTEAFF. CDR3 nucleotide sequence: TGTGCCAGCAGTTATAAGGGTTGGACTGAAGCTTTCTTT. The rearrangement links TRBV27 to TRBJ1-1; D ambiguous. Germline V gene lookup returns CDR1 MNHEY and CDR2 SMNVEV (reference sequence). V was trimmed by 4 bases and J by 5 bases, leaving 11 bases between them. The CDR3 is 13 amino acids.

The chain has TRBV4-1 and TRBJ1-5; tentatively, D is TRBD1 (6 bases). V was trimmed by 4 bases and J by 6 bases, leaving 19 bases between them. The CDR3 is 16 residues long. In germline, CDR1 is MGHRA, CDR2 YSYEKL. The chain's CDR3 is CASSRGVRGEAQPQHF. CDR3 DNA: TGCGCCAGCAGCCGCGGTGTTAGGGGGGAGGCTCAGCCCCAGCATTTT.

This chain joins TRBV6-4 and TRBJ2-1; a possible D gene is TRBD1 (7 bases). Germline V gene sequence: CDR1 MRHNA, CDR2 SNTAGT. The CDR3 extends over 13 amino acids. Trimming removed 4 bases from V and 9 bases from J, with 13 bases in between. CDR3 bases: TGTGCCAGCAGTGGGCAGGGGGGCGGTGAGCAGTTCTTC. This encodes CASSGQGGGEQFF.

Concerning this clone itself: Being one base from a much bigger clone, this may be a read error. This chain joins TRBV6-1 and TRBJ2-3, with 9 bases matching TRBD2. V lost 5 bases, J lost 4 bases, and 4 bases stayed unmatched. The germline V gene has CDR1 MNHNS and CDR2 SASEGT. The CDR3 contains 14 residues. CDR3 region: CASSTGLAPDTQYF. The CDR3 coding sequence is TGTGCCAGCAGTACGGGACTAGCCCCAGATACGCAGTATTTT.

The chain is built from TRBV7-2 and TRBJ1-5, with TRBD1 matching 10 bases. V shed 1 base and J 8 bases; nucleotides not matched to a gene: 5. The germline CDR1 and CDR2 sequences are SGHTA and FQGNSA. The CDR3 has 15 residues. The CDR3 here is CASSLGGQGVEPQHF. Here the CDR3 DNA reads TGTGCCAGCAGCTTAGGAGGACAGGGGGTAGAGCCCCAGCATTTT.

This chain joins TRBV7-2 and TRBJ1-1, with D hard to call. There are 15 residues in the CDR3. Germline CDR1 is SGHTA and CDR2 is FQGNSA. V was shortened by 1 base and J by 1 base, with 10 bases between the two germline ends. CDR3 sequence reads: CASSLVGSQNTEAFF. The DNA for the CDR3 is TGTGCCAGCAGCTTAGTGGGAAGCCAGAACACTGAAGCTTTCTTT.

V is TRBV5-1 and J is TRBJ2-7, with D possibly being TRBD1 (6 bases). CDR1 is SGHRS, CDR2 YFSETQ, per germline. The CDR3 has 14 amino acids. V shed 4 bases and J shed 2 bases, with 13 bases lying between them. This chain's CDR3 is CASSQIAGAYEQYF. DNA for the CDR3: TGCGCCAGCAGCCAAATTGCAGGGGCCTACGAGCAGTACTTC. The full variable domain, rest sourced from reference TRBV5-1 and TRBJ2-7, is KAGVTQTPRYLIKTRGQQVTLSCSPISGHRSVSWYQQTPGQGLQFLFEYFSETQRNKGNFPGRFSGRQFSNSRSEMNVSTLELGDSALYLCASSQIAGAYEQYFGPGTRLTVT.

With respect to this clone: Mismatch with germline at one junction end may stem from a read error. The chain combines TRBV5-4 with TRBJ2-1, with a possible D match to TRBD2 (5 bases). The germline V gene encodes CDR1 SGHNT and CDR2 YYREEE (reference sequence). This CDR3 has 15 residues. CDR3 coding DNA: TGTGCCAGCAGCATGACCAAGGACTCCTTCAATGAGCAGTTCTTC. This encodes CASSMTKDSFNEQFF.

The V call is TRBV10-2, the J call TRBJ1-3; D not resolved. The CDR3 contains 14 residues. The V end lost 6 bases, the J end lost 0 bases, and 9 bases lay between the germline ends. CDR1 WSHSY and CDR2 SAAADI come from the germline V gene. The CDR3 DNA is TGCGCCAGCAGGGAACAGAGCTCTGGAAACACCATATATTTT. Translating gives CASREQSSGNTIYF.